The entry below gives a single TCR beta chain sequence along with its context. No cognate antigen has been identified for it. Per-base quality was not reported, and no clone a single base away is much larger than it. The library was obtained by the immunoSEQ multiplex PCR assay. In the authors' own workflow: A statistical classification framework was built to diagnose cytomegalovirus status from the catalog of TCR beta chain sequences. TCRdb limited this immuneACCESS table to in-frame rearrangements with V and J called. A share of clones is missing; checked studies link under half to unresolved V genes, and the rest is unexplained. The V and J calls and clone size come from that table; D and trimming were worked out from the DNA. This sample gives approximately 82,000 clones in total; roughly 94% of them show up just once. Of the sample, around 0.69% is held by the ten largest clones. Donors formed part of the validation cohort, which comprised about 120 subjects and was distinct from the first cohort of under 750 subjects.

The source of the sample is a study of cytomegalovirus exposure and HLA in healthy donors (dated by TCRdb to between 2016 and 2019). Describing the broader study: According to a later analysis, the 110 or so validation repertoires were produced on the same platform as the 666 repertoires of the first cohort. The study was designed to test whether signatures of past pathogen exposure could be identified by cataloging public T cell receptors. Along with the approximately 700-subject first cohort, a separate validation cohort of over a hundred different subjects was used. To predict cytomegalovirus infection status, the study combined high-throughput TCR immunosequencing, statistical association of individual TCRs with disease status, and machine learning.

Summary of the overall study and its limitations: Most TCR sequences were observed very rarely across donors, whereas some public TCRs were present in many individuals. A later analysis found that TCRs clustered in the first cohort also tended to co-occur in the 95 to 150 validation repertoires, with 94% of cluster scores above 0. It was suggested by the authors that the approach could potentially be generalized to other disease states and immunological phenotypes. In vitro tests confirmed that a few of the cytomegalovirus-associated TCR beta chains recognize cytomegalovirus antigens. A later analysis lacked HLA typing for the validation cohort, so it scored co-occurrence in that cohort across all 110 or so repertoires. The classifier was reported to diagnose cytomegalovirus status with high specificity and sensitivity in both the original and validation cohorts. A total of fewer than 200 TCR beta chains were listed by the study as associated with cytomegalovirus.

The CDR3 runs 15 amino acids, cysteine and phenylalanine included. CDR3 DNA is the only sequence kept; it has 45 bases, read in frame from the first base. CDR1 and CDR2 were assigned from the germline V gene as MRHNA and SNTAGT. V ends up 5 bases short and J 1 base short, with an unmatched junction base count of 4. This clonotype originated in a woman in her late teens or twenties in good health and CMV-seronegative. The V and J segments used are TRBV6-4 and TRBJ2-3; 9 middle bases align to TRBD2. The sequenced sample was PBMCs. The CDR3 protein sequence reads: CASSKQRGGTDTQYF. The DNA sequence follows: TGTGCCAGCAGTAAGCAGCGGGGGGGCACAGATACGCAGTATTTT.